The source of this T cell receptor beta chain is a study of blood T cell repertoires in COVID-19 (TCRdb year 2020). The study in broad terms: Samples from collaborators originated in the United States, Italy and Spain and spanned both the acute and convalescent phases of COVID-19. The prospective study material was composed of cDNA or gDNA derived from T cells, B-cell-depleted T cells, or PBMCs. Subjects who had been exposed to COVID-19, were actively infected with it, or had recovered from it provided the deeply sampled blood TCRbeta repertoires that made up the dataset. The repertoires were made available in a free public database intended to serve as a resource for research on the immune response to SARS-CoV-2. Samples came from the ongoing ImmuneRACE study (first 160 participants) plus 1,254 subjects from 6 global collaborators. A de-identified subject ID, COVID-19 status, age in years and sex were almost always included in the sample metadata. Where HLA class I and class II types were available, the types were taken from metadata supplied by the sample provider, not from assay-based typing.

The study at large found these results: Clinical and demographic metadata were provided uncurated, with the amount varying by source and participant.

TCRbeta CDR3 regions were amplified from genomic DNA by means of the immunoSEQ Assay, a bias-controlled multiplex PCR. Concerning the study's data processing: The number of nucleated cells in each sample was estimated from the amplification of reference gene primers within the assay. Sequence reads were collapsed and filtered to measure the absolute abundance of every unique TCRbeta CDR3 rearrangement. For each sample, productive Simpson clonality was calculated as the square root of Simpson's diversity index across productive rearrangements. TCRdb's version of the immuneACCESS table is confined to in-frame rearrangements and falls short of the full clone set. An unresolved V gene accounts for under half of the shortfall where checked; the remainder is of unknown origin. That table is the source of V, J and clone size, and D and trimming were worked out from the DNA. The sample table lists about 120,000 clones, over 70% of them with a count of one. The ten largest account for 25% to 30% of the sample.

This clone came up a few times. Its binding antigen is unknown. It has no much larger one-base neighbor in the sample; base qualities were not kept. The CDR3, cysteine through phenylalanine, is 12 amino acids long. Only the CDR3 DNA stays, 36 bases, in frame from base 1. CDR1 and CDR2, looked up from the germline V gene, are MNHEY and SVGAGI. Between the V and J ends, shortened by 6 bases and 1 base respectively, the junction contains 6 bases. Collaborating institutions collected whole blood in K2EDTA tubes following their own protocols. For TCRbeta analysis, collaborators shipped samples in one of three forms: frozen whole blood, isolated PBMCs, or DNA extracted from either of those sample types.

The chain was built from TRBV6-5 and TRBJ1-2; no D gene can be assigned with confidence. This receptor was identified in a woman aged 65 to 85 with acute or convalescent COVID-19. The sample was peripheral blood. The sequenced DNA is TGTGCCAGCAGAGGAGATAACTATGGCTACACCTTC. It translates to CASRGDNYGYTF.